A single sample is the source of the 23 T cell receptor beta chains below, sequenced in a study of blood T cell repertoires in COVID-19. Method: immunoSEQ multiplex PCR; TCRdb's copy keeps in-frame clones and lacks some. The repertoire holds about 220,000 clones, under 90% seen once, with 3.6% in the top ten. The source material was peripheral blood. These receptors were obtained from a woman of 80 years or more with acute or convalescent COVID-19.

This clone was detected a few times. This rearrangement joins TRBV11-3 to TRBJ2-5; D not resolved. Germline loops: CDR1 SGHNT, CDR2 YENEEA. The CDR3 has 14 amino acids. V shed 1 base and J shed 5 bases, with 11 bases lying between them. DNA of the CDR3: TGTGCCAGCAGCTTAGTCCCGAGGCGGGAGACCCAGTACTTC. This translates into CASSLVPRRETQYF.

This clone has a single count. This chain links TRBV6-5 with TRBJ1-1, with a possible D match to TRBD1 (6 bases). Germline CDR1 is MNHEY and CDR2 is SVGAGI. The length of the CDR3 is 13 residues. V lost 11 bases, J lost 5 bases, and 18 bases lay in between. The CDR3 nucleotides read TGTGCCGTTACACCGGGACACCGAACTGAAGCTTTCTTT. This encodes CAVTPGHRTEAFF.

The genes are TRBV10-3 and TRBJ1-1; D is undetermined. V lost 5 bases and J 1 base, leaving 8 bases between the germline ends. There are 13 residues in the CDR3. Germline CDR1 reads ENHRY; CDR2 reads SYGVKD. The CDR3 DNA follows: TGTGCCATCAGTCTTCTTCCGAACACTGAAGCTTTCTTT. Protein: CAISLLPNTEAFF.

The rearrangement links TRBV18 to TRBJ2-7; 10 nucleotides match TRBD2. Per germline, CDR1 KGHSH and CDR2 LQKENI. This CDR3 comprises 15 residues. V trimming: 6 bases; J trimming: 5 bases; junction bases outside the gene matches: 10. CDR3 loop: CASSSSGGTGDEQYF. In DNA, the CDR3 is TGTGCCAGCTCGTCTAGCGGGGGCACGGGCGACGAGCAGTACTTC.

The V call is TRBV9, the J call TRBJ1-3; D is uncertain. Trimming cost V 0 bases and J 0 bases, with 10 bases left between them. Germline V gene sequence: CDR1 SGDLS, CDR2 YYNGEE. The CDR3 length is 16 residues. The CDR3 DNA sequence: TGTGCCAGCAGCGTAGAGGCGGGCCCCTCTGGAAACACCATATATTTT. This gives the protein CASSVEAGPSGNTIYF.

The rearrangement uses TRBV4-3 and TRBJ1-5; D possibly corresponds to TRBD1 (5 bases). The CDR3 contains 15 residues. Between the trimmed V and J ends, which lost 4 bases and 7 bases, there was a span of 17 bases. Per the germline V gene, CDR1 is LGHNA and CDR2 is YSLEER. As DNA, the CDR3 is TGCGCCAGCAGCCCAAGCACAACTCGGGGGCAGCCCCAGCATTTT. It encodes CASSPSTTRGQPQHF.

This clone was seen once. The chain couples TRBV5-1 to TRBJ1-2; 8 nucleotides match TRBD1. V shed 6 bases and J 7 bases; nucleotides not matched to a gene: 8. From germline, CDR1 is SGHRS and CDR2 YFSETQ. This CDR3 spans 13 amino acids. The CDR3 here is CASKSGGEVGYTF. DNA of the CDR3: TGCGCCAGCAAATCAGGGGGCGAGGTTGGCTACACCTTC.

The CDR3 DNA reads as TGTGCCAGCAGCAGCCGGGACACTGAAGCTTTCTTT. It codes for CASSSRDTEAFF. V gene TRBV28 combines with J gene TRBJ1-1; D remains unclear. Trimming removed 6 bases from V and 3 bases from J, with 8 bases in between. The germline gives CDR1 MDHEN, CDR2 SYDVKM. CDR3 length equals 12 residues.

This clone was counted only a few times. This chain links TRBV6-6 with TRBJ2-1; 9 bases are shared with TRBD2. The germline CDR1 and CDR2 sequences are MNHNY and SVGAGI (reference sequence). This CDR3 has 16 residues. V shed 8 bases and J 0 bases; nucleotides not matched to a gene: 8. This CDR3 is CASSVKAGGSYNEQFF. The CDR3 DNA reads TGTGCCAGCTCCGTCAAAGCGGGGGGCTCCTACAATGAGCAGTTCTTC.

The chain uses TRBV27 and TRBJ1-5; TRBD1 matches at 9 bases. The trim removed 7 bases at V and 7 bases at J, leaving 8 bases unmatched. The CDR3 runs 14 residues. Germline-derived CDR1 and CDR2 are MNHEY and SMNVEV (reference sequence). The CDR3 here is CASKQGAGDQPQHF. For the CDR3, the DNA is TGTGCCAGCAAACAGGGGGCGGGGGACCAGCCCCAGCATTTT.

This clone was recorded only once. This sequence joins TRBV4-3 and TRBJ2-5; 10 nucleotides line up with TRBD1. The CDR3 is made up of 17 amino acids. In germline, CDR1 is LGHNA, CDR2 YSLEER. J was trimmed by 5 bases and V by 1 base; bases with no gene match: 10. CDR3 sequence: CASSQGIPTGGSETQYF. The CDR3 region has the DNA TGCGCCAGCAGCCAAGGAATTCCGACAGGGGGCAGCGAGACCCAGTACTTC.

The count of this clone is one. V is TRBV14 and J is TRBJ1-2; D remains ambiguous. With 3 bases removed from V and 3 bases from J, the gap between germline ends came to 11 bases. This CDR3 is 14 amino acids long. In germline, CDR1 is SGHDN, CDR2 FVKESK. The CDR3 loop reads CASSHLGVDYGYTF. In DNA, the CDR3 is TGTGCCAGCAGCCATCTCGGAGTGGACTATGGCTACACCTTC.

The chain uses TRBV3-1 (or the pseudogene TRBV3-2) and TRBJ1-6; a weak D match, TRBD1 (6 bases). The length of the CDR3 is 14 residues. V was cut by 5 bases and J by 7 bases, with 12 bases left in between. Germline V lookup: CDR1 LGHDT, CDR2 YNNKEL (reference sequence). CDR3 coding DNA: TGTGCCAGCAGCTTGAGGGGGTGGAATTCACCCCTCCACTTT. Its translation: CASSLRGWNSPLHF.

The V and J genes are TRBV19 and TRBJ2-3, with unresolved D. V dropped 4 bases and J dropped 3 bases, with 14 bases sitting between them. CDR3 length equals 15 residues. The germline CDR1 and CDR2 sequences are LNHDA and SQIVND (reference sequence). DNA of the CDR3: TGTGCCAGTAGTACCCCCTCGACTGGAACAGATACGCAGTATTTT. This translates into CASSTPSTGTDTQYF.

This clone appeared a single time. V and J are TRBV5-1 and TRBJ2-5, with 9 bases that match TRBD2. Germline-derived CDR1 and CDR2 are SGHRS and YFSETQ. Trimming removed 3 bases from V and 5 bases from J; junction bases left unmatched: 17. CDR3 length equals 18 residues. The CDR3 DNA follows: TGCGCCAGCAGCTCCCCGTCCGGCGGGGGGGCCTGGAGTGAGACCCAGTACTTC. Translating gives CASSSPSGGGAWSETQYF.

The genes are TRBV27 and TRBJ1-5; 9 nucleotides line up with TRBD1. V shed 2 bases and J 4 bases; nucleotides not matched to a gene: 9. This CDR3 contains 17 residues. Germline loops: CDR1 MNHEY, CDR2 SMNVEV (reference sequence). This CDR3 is CASSLGPGQGINQPQHF. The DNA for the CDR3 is TGTGCCAGCAGTTTAGGACCGGGACAGGGAATAAATCAGCCCCAGCATTTT.

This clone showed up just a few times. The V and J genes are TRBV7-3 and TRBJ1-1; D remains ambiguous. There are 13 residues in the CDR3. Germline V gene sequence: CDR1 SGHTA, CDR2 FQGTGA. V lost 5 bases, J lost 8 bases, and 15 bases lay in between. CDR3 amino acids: CASSPPNGGEAFF. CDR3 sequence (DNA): TGTGCCAGCAGCCCCCCCAATGGAGGGGAAGCTTTCTTT.

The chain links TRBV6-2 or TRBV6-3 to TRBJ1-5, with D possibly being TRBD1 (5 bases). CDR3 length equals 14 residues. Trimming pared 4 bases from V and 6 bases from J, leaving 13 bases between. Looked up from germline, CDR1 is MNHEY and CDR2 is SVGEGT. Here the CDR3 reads CASSFRAVTQPQHF. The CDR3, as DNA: TGTGCCAGCAGTTTCAGGGCAGTAACTCAGCCCCAGCATTTT.

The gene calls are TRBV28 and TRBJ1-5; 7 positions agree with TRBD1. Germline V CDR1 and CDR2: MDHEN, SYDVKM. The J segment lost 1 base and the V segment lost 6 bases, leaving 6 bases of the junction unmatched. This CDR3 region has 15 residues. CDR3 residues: CASRRTGGSNQPQHF. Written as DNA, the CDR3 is TGTGCCAGCAGGCGGACAGGCGGGAGCAATCAGCCCCAGCATTTT.

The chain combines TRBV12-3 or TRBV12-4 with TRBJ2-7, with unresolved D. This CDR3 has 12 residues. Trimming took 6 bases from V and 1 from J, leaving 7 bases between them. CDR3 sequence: CASRGTSYEQYF. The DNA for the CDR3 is TGTGCCAGCAGGGGCACGTCCTACGAGCAGTACTTC.

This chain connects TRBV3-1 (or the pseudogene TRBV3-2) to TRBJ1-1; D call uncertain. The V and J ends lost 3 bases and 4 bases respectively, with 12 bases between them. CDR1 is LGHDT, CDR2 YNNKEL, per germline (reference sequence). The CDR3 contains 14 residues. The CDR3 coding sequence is TGTGCCAGCAGCCACCCACAGCGGGGCACTGAAGCTTTCTTT. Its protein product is CASSHPQRGTEAFF.

CDR3 nucleotides: TGTGCCGGTGGGTCGGCGGGGGTAAACACCGGGGAGCTGTTTTTT. It specifies CAGGSAGVNTGELFF. The rearrangement links TRBV6-5 to TRBJ2-2, with TRBD2 matching over 7 bases. The length of the CDR3 is 15 residues. V lost 11 bases and J lost 2; bases outside the gene matches: 11. CDR1 and CDR2 from the germline V gene are MNHEY and SVGAGI.

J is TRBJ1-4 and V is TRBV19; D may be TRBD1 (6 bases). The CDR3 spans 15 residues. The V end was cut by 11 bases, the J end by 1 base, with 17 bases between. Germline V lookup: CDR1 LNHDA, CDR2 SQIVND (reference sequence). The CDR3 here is CASGRGSETNEKLFF. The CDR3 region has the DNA TGTGCCTCAGGGAGGGGGTCTGAAACTAATGAAAAACTGTTTTTT.